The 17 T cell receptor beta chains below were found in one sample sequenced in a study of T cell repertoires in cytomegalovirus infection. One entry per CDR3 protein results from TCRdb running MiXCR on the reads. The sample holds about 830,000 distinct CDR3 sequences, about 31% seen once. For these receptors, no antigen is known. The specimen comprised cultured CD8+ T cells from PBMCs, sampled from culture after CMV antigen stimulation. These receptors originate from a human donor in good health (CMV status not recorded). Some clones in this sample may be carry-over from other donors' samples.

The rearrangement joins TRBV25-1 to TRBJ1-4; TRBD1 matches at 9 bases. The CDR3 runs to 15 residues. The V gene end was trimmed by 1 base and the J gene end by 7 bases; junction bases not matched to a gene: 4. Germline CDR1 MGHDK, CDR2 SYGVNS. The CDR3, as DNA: TGTGCCAGCAGTGAATGGGGGACAGGGCCTGAAAAACTGTTTTTT. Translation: CASSEWGTGPEKLFF.

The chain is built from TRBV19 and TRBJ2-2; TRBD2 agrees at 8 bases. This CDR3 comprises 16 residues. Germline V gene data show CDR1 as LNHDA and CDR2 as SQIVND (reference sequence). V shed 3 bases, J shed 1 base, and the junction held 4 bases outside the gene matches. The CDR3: CASSIQLAGNTGELFF. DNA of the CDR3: TGTGCCAGTAGTATTCAGCTAGCGGGGAACACCGGGGAGCTGTTTTTT. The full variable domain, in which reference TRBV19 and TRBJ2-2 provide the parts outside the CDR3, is DGGITQSPKYLFRKEGQNVTLSCEQNLNHDAMYWYRQDPGQGLRLIYYSQIVNDFQKGDIAEGYSVSREKKESFPLTVTSAQKNPTAFYLCASSIQLAGNTGELFFGEGSRLTVL.

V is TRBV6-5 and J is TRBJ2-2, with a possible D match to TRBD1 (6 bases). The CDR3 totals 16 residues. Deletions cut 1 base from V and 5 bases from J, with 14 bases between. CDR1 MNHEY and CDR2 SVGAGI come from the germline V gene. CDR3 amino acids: CASSYLNRVRTGELFF. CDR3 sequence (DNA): TGTGCCAGCAGTTACTTAAACAGGGTTAGAACCGGGGAGCTGTTTTTT.

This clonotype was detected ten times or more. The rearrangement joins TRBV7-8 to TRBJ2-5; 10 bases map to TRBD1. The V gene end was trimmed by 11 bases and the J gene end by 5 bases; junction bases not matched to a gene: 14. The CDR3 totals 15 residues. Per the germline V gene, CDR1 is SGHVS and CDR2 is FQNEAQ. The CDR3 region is CACHGYETGGETQYF. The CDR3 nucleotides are TGTGCCTGCCACGGGTATGAGACAGGGGGCGAGACCCAGTACTTC.

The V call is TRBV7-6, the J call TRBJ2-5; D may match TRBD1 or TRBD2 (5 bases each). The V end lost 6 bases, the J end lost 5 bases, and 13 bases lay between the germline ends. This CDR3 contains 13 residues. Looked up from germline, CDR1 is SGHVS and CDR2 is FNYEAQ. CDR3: CASRAKGSETQYF. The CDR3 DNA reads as TGTGCCAGCAGAGCGAAGGGGAGCGAGACCCAGTACTTC. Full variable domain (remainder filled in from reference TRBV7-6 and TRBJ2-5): GAGVSQSPRYKVTKRGQDVALRCDPISGHVSLYWYRQALGQGPEFLTYFNYEAQQDKSGLPNDRFSAERPEGSISTLTIQRTEQRDSAMYRCASRAKGSETQYFGPGTRLLVL.

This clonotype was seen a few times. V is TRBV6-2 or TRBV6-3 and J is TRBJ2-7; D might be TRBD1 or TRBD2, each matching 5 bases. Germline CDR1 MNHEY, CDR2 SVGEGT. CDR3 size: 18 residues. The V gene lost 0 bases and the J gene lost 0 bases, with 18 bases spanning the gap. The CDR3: CASSYSTSGTVSSYEQYV. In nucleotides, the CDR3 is TGTGCCAGCAGTTACTCGACGTCGGGGACCGTTAGCTCCTACGAGCAGTACGTC.

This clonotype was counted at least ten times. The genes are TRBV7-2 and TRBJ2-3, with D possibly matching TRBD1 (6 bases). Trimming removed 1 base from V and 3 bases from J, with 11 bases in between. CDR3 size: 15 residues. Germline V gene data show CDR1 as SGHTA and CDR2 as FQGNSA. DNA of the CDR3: TGTGCCAGCAGCTTAGTGGACAGTAGGACAGATACGCAGTATTTT. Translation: CASSLVDSRTDTQYF.

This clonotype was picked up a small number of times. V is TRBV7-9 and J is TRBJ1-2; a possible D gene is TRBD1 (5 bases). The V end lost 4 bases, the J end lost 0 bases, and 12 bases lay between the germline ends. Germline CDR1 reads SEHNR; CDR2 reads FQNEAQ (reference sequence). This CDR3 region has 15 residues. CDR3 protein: CASSSPMTANYGYTF. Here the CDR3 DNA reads TGTGCCAGCAGCTCACCCATGACAGCTAACTATGGCTACACCTTC.

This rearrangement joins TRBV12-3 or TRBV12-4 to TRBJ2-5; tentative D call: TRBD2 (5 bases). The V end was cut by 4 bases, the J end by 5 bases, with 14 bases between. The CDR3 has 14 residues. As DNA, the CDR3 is TGTGCCAGCAGTTCTTGGGGTAGAGGGGAGACCCAGTACTTC. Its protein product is CASSSWGRGETQYF.

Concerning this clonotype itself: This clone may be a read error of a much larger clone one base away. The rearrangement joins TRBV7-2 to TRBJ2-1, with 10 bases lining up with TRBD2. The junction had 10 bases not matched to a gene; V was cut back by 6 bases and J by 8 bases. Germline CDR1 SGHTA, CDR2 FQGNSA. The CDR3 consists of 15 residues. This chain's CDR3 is CASSLLAGLYYEQFF. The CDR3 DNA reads TGTGCCAGCAGTTTACTAGCGGGATTATACTATGAGCAGTTCTTC.

In DNA, the CDR3 is TGTGCCAGCAGCTCAGGGAGCTACGTGGAGACCCAGTACTTC. Its protein product is CASSSGSYVETQYF. The rearrangement uses TRBV7-9 and TRBJ2-5; D tentatively reads TRBD1 or TRBD2 (5 bases each). The germline V gene has CDR1 SEHNR and CDR2 FQNEAQ (reference sequence). V was shortened by 4 bases and J by 5 bases, with 14 bases between the two germline ends. CDR3 length: 14 residues. Full variable domain (rest looked up from reference TRBV7-9 and TRBJ2-5): DTGVSQNPRHKITKRGQNVTFRCDPISEHNRLYWYRQTLGQGPEFLTYFQNEAQLEKSRLLSDRFSAERPKGSFSTLEIQRTEQGDSAMYLCASSSGSYVETQYFGPGTRLLVL.

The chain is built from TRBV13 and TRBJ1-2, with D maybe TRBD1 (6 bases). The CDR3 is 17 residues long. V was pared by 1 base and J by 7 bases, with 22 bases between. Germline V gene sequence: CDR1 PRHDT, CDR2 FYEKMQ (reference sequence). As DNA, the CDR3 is TGTGCCAGCAGCTTAGCTCCAGCTGGGGGCGCAGAAAGTGGCTACACCTTC. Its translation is CASSLAPAGGAESGYTF.

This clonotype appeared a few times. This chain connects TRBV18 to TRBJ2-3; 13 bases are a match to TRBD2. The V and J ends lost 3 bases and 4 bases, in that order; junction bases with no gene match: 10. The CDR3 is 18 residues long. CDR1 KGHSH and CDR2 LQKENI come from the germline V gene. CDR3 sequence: CASSPTSGGRMPADTQYF. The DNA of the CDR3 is TGTGCCAGCTCACCGACTAGCGGGGGGCGCATGCCCGCAGATACGCAGTATTTT.

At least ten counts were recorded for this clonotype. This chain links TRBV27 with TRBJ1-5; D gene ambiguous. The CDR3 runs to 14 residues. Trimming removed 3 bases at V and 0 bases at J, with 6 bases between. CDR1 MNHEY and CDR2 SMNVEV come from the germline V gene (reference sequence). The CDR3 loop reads CASSLRFSNQPQHF. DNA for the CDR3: TGTGCCAGCAGTTTGCGCTTTAGCAATCAGCCCCAGCATTTT.

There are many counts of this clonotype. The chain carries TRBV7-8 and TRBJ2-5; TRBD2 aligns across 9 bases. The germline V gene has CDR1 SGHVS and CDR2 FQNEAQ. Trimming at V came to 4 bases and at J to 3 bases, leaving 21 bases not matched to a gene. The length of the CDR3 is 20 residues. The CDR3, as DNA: TGTGCCAGCAGCTCCCTACTCGGACAGTTCAAGCGGGGGGACGAAGAGACCCAGTACTTC. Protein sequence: CASSSLLGQFKRGDEETQYF. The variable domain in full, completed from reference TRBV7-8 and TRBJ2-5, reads GAGVSQSPRYKVAKRGQDVALRCDPISGHVSLFWYQQALGQGPEFLTYFQNEAQLDKSGLPSDRFFAERPEGSVSTLKIQRTQQEDSAVYLCASSSLLGQFKRGDEETQYFGPGTRLLVL.

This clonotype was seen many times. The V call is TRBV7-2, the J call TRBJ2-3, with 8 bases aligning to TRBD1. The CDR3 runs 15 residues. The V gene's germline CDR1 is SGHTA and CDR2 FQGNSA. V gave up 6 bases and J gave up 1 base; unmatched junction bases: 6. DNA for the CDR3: TGTGCCAGCAGACAGACAGGGGAGGGCACAGATACGCAGTATTTT. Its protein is CASRQTGEGTDTQYF.

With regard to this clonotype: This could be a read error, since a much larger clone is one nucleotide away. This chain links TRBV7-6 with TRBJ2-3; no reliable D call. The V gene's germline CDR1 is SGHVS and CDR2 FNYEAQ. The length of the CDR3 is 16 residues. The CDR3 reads CASNLNLRTPADTQYF. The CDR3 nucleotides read TGTGCCAGCAACTTAAACCTACGAACTCCGGCAGATACGCAGTATTTT.